A single sample gave rise to the 23 T cell receptor beta chains below, sequenced in a study of T cell responses to AZD1222 COVID-19 vaccine. Data came from immunoSEQ multiplex PCR; TCRdb stores just in-frame clones and leaves some out. The table includes over 150,000 clones, roughly 90% detected once. The material sequenced was peripheral blood, taken on day 0 of MenACWY control vaccination. These receptors were obtained from an adult in good health.

V gene TRBV30 combines with J gene TRBJ1-6, with D maybe TRBD1 (6 bases). V was pared by 1 base and J by 10 bases, with 17 bases between. CDR3 length: 15 amino acids. Germline CDR1 and CDR2: GTSNPN and SVGIG (reference sequence). The CDR3 loop reads CAWSGQGWGQSPLHF. The CDR3 nucleotides are TGTGCCTGGAGTGGGCAGGGGTGGGGGCAATCACCCCTCCACTTT.

V and J are TRBV11-2 and TRBJ1-3; TRBD1 might be the D (6 bases). V gave up 4 bases and J gave up 2 bases, with 12 bases separating them. The germline gives CDR1 SGHAT, CDR2 FQNNGV. The CDR3 spans 15 residues. CDR3 protein: CASSSVRGTGNTIYF. CDR3 DNA: TGTGCCAGCAGCTCTGTCAGGGGTACTGGAAACACCATATATTTT.

The V call is TRBV9, the J call TRBJ1-5, with D hard to call. CDR3 size: 12 residues. Germline lookup yields CDR1 SGDLS and CDR2 YYNGEE. V was clipped by 5 bases and J by 3 bases, with 6 bases between them. In DNA, the CDR3 is TGTGCCAGCAGGCCGACCAATCAGCCCCAGCATTTT. It translates to CASRPTNQPQHF.

The chain recombines TRBV2 with TRBJ1-1, with D perhaps matching TRBD1 (6 bases). In germline, CDR1 is SNHLY, CDR2 FYNNEI. Trimming left V 4 bases short and J 6 bases short, with 9 bases between. This CDR3 is 12 amino acids long. CDR3 DNA: TGTGCCAGCAGTGTCCAGGGGCCTGAAGCTTTCTTT. It encodes CASSVQGPEAFF.

This chain links TRBV24-1 with TRBJ2-1; D may be TRBD2 (5 bases). The germline gives CDR1 KGHDR, CDR2 SFDVKD. V was clipped by 3 bases and J by 4 bases, with 12 bases between them. CDR3 length: 15 amino acids. The CDR3, as DNA: TGTGCCACCAGTGATACACTAGAAGGTTACAATGAGCAGTTCTTC. Translating it yields CATSDTLEGYNEQFF.

The rearrangement joins TRBV27 to TRBJ2-1; 7 nucleotides line up with TRBD2. V dropped 3 bases and J dropped 5; count of bases not matched to a gene: 7. The CDR3 is made up of 15 amino acids. Per the germline V gene, CDR1 is MNHEY and CDR2 is SMNVEV (reference sequence). CDR3: CASSFPASGNNEQFF. Here the CDR3 DNA reads TGTGCCAGCAGTTTCCCGGCTAGCGGAAACAATGAGCAGTTCTTC.

The chain joins TRBV28 to TRBJ2-5; D is unclear. Germline CDR1 and CDR2: MDHEN and SYDVKM. Trimming left V 6 bases short and J 5 bases short, with 19 bases between. This CDR3 is 15 amino acids long. CDR3 nucleotides: TGTGCCAGCAGCCCAGTCCCACCCCGGCGGGAGACCCAGTACTTC. This encodes CASSPVPPRRETQYF.

The chain combines TRBV19 with TRBJ2-1; the D gene is possibly TRBD1 (6 bases). The V end was cut by 3 bases, the J end by 5 bases, with 14 bases between. CDR1 and CDR2 (germline): LNHDA, SQIVND (reference sequence). This CDR3 comprises 15 residues. The CDR3 bases are TGTGCCAGTAGTATCCGGGGCAGGGGAGACAATGAGCAGTTCTTC. The encoded protein is CASSIRGRGDNEQFF.

The chain has TRBV28 and TRBJ2-7; 7 bases are shared with TRBD2. V dropped 8 bases and J dropped 6; count of bases not matched to a gene: 7. This CDR3 spans 12 amino acids. CDR1 MDHEN and CDR2 SYDVKM come from the germline V gene. CDR3 sequence: CASATGGGEQYV. CDR3 in DNA: TGTGCCAGCGCGACGGGGGGTGGCGAGCAGTACGTC.

V is TRBV9 and J is TRBJ2-5; D not certain. Trimming took 0 bases from V and 4 from J, leaving 4 bases between them. The germline V gene encodes CDR1 SGDLS and CDR2 YYNGEE. This CDR3 region has 12 residues. The CDR3 DNA follows: TGTGCCAGCAGCGTAGAGGGAGAGACCCAGTACTTC. This sequence encodes CASSVEGETQYF. Complete variable domain (other parts from reference TRBV9 and TRBJ2-5): DSGVTQTPKHLITATGQRVTLRCSPRSGDLSVYWYQQSLDQGLQFLIQYYNGEERAKGNILERFSAQQFPDLHSELNLSSLELGDSALYFCASSVEGETQYFGPGTRLLVL.

The CDR3 nucleotides read TGTGCCAGCAGTAAAGAGGGGGGAGACTATGGCTACACCTTC. Its protein is CASSKEGGDYGYTF. V gene TRBV6-4 combines with J gene TRBJ1-2, with a possible D match to TRBD1 (6 bases). CDR3 length equals 14 residues. The ends were cut back, 5 bases at V and 3 bases at J, with 13 bases in the middle. From germline, CDR1 is MRHNA and CDR2 SNTAGT.

This clone was observed once. V gene TRBV5-1 combines with J gene TRBJ2-1, with D uncertain. CDR3 size: 15 residues. The germline CDR1 and CDR2 sequences are SGHRS and YFSETQ. The ends were cut back, 0 bases at V and 6 bases at J, with 13 bases in the middle. The CDR3 coding sequence is TGCGCCAGCAGCTTGGACAGTGTCCCTTCCAATGAGCAGTTCTTC. Its translation: CASSLDSVPSNEQFF.

This sequence joins TRBV5-6 and TRBJ2-1; D perhaps matches TRBD1 (7 bases). The V end lost 4 bases, the J end lost 0 bases, and 23 bases lay between the germline ends. The germline V gene has CDR1 SGHDT and CDR2 YYEEEE. There are 19 residues in the CDR3. The CDR3 DNA follows: TGTGCCAGCAGCGGCGGGACAGCCTCAACCCTAAGCTCCTACAATGAGCAGTTCTTC. Translated, it gives CASSGGTASTLSSYNEQFF. The variable domain in full, completed from reference TRBV5-6 and TRBJ2-1, reads DAGVTQSPTHLIKTRGQQVTLRCSPKSGHDTVSWYQQALGQGPQFIFQYYEEEERQRGNFPDRFSGHQFPNYSSELNVNALLLGDSALYLCASSGGTASTLSSYNEQFFGPGTRLTVL.

This clone has a single count. The genes are TRBV11-3 and TRBJ2-5; 10 nucleotides match TRBD2. Germline CDR1 and CDR2: SGHNT and YENEEA. V was pared by 4 bases and J by 2 bases, with 4 bases of the junction left unmatched. The CDR3 has 15 residues. Here the CDR3 reads CASSSLAGGQETQYF. The CDR3 DNA is TGTGCCAGCAGCTCCTTAGCGGGGGGACAAGAGACCCAGTACTTC.

This clone was seen more than once but under ten times. The V call is TRBV2, the J call TRBJ1-1; TRBD1 is a possible D gene (6 bases). The CDR3 runs to 14 residues. Germline assignment: CDR1 SNHLY and CDR2 FYNNEI. V shed 4 bases and J shed 1 base, with 10 bases lying between them. CDR3 amino acids: CASSVDRGNTEAFF. Here the CDR3 DNA reads TGTGCCAGCAGTGTGGACAGAGGGAACACTGAAGCTTTCTTT.

J is TRBJ2-1 and V is TRBV29-1; D call uncertain. V shed 7 bases and J shed 6 bases, with 13 bases lying between them. In germline, CDR1 is SQVTM, CDR2 ANQGSEA. The CDR3 loop spans 12 amino acids. CDR3 loop: CSGLDPANEQFF. CDR3 in DNA: TGCAGCGGACTCGACCCGGCCAATGAGCAGTTCTTC.

This rearrangement joins TRBV27 to TRBJ1-6; the D is unclear. The CDR3 is made up of 15 amino acids. Germline assignment: CDR1 MNHEY and CDR2 SMNVEV (reference sequence). Trimming removed 6 bases at V and 0 bases at J, with 9 bases between. This CDR3 reads CASRVMSSYNSPLHF. CDR3 sequence (DNA): TGTGCCAGCAGAGTGATGAGCTCCTATAATTCACCCCTCCACTTT.

This chain links TRBV13 with TRBJ2-5; 9 bases agree with TRBD1. The length of the CDR3 is 15 residues. V lost 5 bases, J lost 5 bases, and 9 bases stayed unmatched. Germline loops: CDR1 PRHDT, CDR2 FYEKMQ (reference sequence). CDR3 protein: CASSGAGTGYETQYF. The DNA of the CDR3 is TGTGCCAGCAGCGGCGCCGGGACAGGGTATGAGACCCAGTACTTC.

The genes are TRBV9 and TRBJ2-3, with 9 bases identical to TRBD2. Germline V gene sequence: CDR1 SGDLS, CDR2 YYNGEE. J was trimmed by 9 bases and V by 2 bases; bases with no gene match: 10. The CDR3 consists of 15 residues. The CDR3 is CASSVSGGHDLTQYF. CDR3 coding DNA: TGTGCCAGCAGCGTCAGCGGGGGGCACGATTTGACGCAGTATTTT.

This sequence joins TRBV27 and TRBJ2-1; D could derive from TRBD1 or TRBD2 (5 bases each). Germline CDR1 reads MNHEY; CDR2 reads SMNVEV (reference sequence). V lost 5 bases, J lost 0 bases, and 11 bases lay in between. This CDR3 is built from 15 residues. CDR3 residues: CASSRGSSSYNEQFF. The CDR3, as DNA: TGTGCCAGCAGTCGGGGCAGTAGCTCCTACAATGAGCAGTTCTTC.

This clone was picked up one time. The rearrangement joins TRBV14 to TRBJ1-2; D is undetermined. The germline gives CDR1 SGHDN, CDR2 FVKESK. The CDR3 totals 13 residues. The V end was cut by 2 bases, the J end by 6 bases, with 10 bases between. The CDR3 reads CASSQSGVHGYTF. The CDR3 DNA follows: TGTGCCAGCAGCCAATCCGGGGTCCATGGCTACACCTTC.

The V call is TRBV2, the J call TRBJ2-4; 8 nucleotides align to TRBD1. The germline CDR1 and CDR2 sequences are SNHLY and FYNNEI. This CDR3 spans 17 amino acids. V was clipped by 1 base and J by 7 bases; unmatched bases: 12. Written as DNA, the CDR3 is TGTGCCAGCAGTGAAGTAACAGGGGGGACAGGTCGGAACATTCAGTACTTC. Its translation is CASSEVTGGTGRNIQYF.

The rearrangement joins TRBV19 to TRBJ2-2; 11 bases are shared with TRBD2. Germline CDR1 is LNHDA and CDR2 is SQIVND (reference sequence). The CDR3 loop spans 16 amino acids. V lost 5 bases to trimming and J lost 1 base; unmatched junction nucleotides: 3. CDR3 sequence (DNA): TGTGCCAGTAGTTCCGGACTAGCGGGGAACACCGGGGAGCTGTTTTTT. Translated: CASSSGLAGNTGELFF.